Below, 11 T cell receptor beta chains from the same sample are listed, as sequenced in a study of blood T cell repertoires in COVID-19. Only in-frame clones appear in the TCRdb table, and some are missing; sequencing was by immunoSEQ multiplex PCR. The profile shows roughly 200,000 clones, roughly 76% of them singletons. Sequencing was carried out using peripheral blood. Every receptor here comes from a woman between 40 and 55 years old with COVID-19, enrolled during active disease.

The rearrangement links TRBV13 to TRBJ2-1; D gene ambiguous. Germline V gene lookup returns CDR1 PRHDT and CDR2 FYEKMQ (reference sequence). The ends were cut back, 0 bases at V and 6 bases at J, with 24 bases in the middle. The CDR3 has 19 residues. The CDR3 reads CASSLGTFRLSMTGNEQFF. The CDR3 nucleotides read TGTGCCAGCAGCTTAGGAACGTTTCGCCTTTCTATGACGGGCAATGAGCAGTTCTTC.

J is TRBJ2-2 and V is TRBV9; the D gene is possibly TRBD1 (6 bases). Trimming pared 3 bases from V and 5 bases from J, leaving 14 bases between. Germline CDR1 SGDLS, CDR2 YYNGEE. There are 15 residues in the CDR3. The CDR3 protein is CASSAGLGGTGELFF. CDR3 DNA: TGTGCCAGCAGCGCCGGGTTAGGGGGAACCGGGGAGCTGTTTTTT.

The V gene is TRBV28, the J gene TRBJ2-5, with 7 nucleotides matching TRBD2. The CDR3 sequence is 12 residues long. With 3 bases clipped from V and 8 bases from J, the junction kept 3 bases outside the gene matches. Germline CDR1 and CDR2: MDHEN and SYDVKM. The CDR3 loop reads CASSLGGTTQYF. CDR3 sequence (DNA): TGTGCCAGCAGTTTGGGGGGGACTACCCAGTACTTC.

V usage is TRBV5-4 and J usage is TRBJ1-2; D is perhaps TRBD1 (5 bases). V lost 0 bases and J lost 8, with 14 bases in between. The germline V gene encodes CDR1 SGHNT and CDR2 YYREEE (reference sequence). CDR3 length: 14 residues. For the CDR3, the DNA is TGTGCCAGCAGCTTGGAACAGGCCTATGGCGGCTACACCTTC. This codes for CASSLEQAYGGYTF.

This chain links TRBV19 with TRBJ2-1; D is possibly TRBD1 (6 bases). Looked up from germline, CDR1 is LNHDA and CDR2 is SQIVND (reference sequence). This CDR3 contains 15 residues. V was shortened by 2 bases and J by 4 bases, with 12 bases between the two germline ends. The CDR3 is CASSIYGTQYNEQFF. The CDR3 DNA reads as TGTGCCAGTAGTATATATGGGACACAGTACAATGAGCAGTTCTTC.

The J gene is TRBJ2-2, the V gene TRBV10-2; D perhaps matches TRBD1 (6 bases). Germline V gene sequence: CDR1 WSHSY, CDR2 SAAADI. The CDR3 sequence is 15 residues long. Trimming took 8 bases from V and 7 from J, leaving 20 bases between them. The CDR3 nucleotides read TGCGCCAGCCAGGAGAACCGGGACACCAGCGGGGAGCTGTTTTTT. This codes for CASQENRDTSGELFF.

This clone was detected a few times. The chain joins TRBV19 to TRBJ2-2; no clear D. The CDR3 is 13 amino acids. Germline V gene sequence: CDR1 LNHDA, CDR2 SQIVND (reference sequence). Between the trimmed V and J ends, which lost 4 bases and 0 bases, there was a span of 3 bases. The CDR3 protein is CASSNTNTGELFF. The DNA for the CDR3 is TGTGCCAGTAGTAACACGAACACCGGGGAGCTGTTTTTT.

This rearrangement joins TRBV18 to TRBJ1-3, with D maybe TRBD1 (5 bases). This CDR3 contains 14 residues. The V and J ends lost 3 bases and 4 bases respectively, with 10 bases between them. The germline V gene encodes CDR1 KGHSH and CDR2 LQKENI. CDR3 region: CASSPQGGGNTIYF. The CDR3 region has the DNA TGTGCCAGCTCACCCCAGGGTGGCGGAAACACCATATATTTT.

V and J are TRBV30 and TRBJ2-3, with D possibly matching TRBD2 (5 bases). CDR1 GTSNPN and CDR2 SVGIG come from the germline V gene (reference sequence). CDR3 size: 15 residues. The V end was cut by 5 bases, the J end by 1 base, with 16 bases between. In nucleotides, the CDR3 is TGTGCCTGGGCCACCACTAGTTGGGGCACAGATACGCAGTATTTT. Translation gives CAWATTSWGTDTQYF.

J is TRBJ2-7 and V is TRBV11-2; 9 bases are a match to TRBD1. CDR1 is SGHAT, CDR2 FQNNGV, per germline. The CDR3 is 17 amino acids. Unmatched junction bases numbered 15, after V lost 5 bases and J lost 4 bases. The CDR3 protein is CASSAQAGGDRAYEQYF. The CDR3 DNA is TGTGCCAGCAGCGCACAGGCGGGCGGGGACAGGGCATACGAGCAGTACTTC.

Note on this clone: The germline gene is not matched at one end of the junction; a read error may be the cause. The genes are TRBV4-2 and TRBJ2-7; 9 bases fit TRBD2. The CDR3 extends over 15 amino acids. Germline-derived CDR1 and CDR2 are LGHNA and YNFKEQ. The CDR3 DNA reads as TGTGCCAGCAGACAAGGACGCGGGGGGGGCTACGAGCAGTACTTC. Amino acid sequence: CASRQGRGGGYEQYF.